The 31 T cell receptor beta chains presented below share a single source sample, sequenced in a study of ipilimumab plus nivolumab after autologous stem cell transplantation. Assay: immunoSEQ multiplex PCR; the TCRdb copy retains only in-frame clones and omits some. The sample holds about 6,300 clones, roughly nine tenths seen once. Sequences were derived from PBMCs, sampled in a trial of ipilimumab plus nivolumab as post-transplant consolidation. These receptors all stem from a female donor with multiple myeloma.

This chain uses TRBV9 with TRBJ2-7; D remains unclear. The germline CDR1 and CDR2 sequences are SGDLS and YYNGEE. Trimming cost V 0 bases and J 0 bases, with 10 bases left between them. CDR3 length: 15 residues. This chain's CDR3 is CASSVEGSTSYEQYF. The CDR3 DNA is TGTGCCAGCAGCGTAGAGGGTAGCACCTCCTACGAGCAGTACTTC.

The rearrangement joins TRBV2 to TRBJ2-3; D uncertain. CDR1 is SNHLY and CDR2 is FYNNEI in the germline V gene. Deletions cut 7 bases from V and 3 bases from J, with 8 bases between. This CDR3 has 12 residues. The CDR3 DNA reads as TGTGCCAGCAATATGGCAACAGATACGCAGTATTTT. Its protein product is CASNMATDTQYF. Full variable domain (missing parts from reference TRBV2 and TRBJ2-3): EPEVTQTPSHQVTQMGQEVILRCVPISNHLYFYWYRQILGQKVEFLVSFYNNEISEKSEIFDDQFSVERPDGSNFTLKIRSTKLEDSAMYFCASNMATDTQYFGPGTRLTVL.

The rearrangement uses TRBV10-3 and TRBJ2-7; D gene uncertain. Between the trimmed V and J ends, which lost 8 bases and 3 bases, there was a span of 14 bases. The CDR3 has 13 residues. CDR1 is ENHRY and CDR2 is SYGVKD in the germline V gene. CDR3: CAIGSGGDYEQYF. The CDR3 DNA sequence: TGTGCCATCGGAAGTGGTGGTGACTACGAGCAGTACTTC.

The rearrangement links TRBV28 to TRBJ2-2; D is undetermined. The V end lost 6 bases, the J end lost 5 bases, and 13 bases lay between the germline ends. CDR1 MDHEN and CDR2 SYDVKM come from the germline V gene. The CDR3 has 14 residues. The CDR3 loop reads CASRPRGRTGELFF. CDR3 in DNA: TGTGCCAGCAGACCTCGAGGACGGACCGGGGAGCTGTTTTTT. Complete variable domain (other parts from reference TRBV28 and TRBJ2-2): DVKVTQSSRYLVKRTGEKVFLECVQDMDHENMFWYRQDPGLGLRLIYFSYDVKMKEKGDIPEGYSVSREKKERFSLILESASTNQTSMYLCASRPRGRTGELFFGEGSRLTVL.

To note about this clone: A junction boundary mismatches the germline segment, possibly from a read error. J is TRBJ1-3 and V is TRBV7-7; D remains ambiguous. The CDR3 extends over 14 amino acids. Germline V gives CDR1 SSHAT, CDR2 FNYEAQ (reference sequence). CDR3 region: CASSPGPTGNTIYF. The CDR3 DNA sequence: TGTGCTAGCAGCCCCGGCCCTACTGGAAACACCATATATTTT.

CDR3 DNA: TGCGCCAGCAGCCCCCGGACAGGGGTCCCCTACGAGCAGTACTTC. The encoded protein is CASSPRTGVPYEQYF. The chain couples TRBV4-1 to TRBJ2-7; 9 bases line up with TRBD1. Germline assignment: CDR1 MGHRA and CDR2 YSYEKL. This CDR3 spans 15 amino acids. V lost 4 bases and J lost 2; bases outside the gene matches: 6.

The V and J genes are TRBV7-2 and TRBJ1-2; 9 bases are shared with TRBD1. Germline trimming cut 4 bases from V and 0 bases from J; bases unmatched to any gene: 0. This CDR3 contains 14 residues. CDR1 and CDR2 from the germline V gene are SGHTA and FQGNSA. As DNA, the CDR3 is TGTGCCAGCAGCTGGACAGGGGCTAACTATGGCTACACCTTC. This translates into CASSWTGANYGYTF. Full variable domain (missing parts from reference TRBV7-2 and TRBJ1-2): GAGVSQSPSNKVTEKGKDVELRCDPISGHTALYWYRQSLGQGLEFLIYFQGNSAPDKSGLPSDRFSAERTGGSVSTLTIQRTQQEDSAVYLCASSWTGANYGYTFGSGTRLTVV.

The rearrangement uses TRBV5-4 and TRBJ2-7; D is unclear. V lost 2 bases and J lost 6, with 12 bases in between. Per the germline V gene, CDR1 is SGHNT and CDR2 is YYREEE (reference sequence). The CDR3 loop spans 13 amino acids. This chain's CDR3 is CASSFRASSEQYF. In DNA form, the CDR3 reads TGTGCCAGCAGCTTCCGGGCCAGCTCCGAGCAGTACTTC.

In regard to this clone: A junction boundary mismatches the germline segment, possibly from a read error. The rearrangement uses TRBV14 and TRBJ2-7; tentative D call: TRBD1 (6 bases). This CDR3 is built from 13 residues. In germline, CDR1 is SGHDN, CDR2 FVKESK. CDR3 coding DNA: TGTGCCAGCAGCCACCGACAGGACGCCCCATGGGACTTC. Translated, it gives CASSHRQDAPWDF.

The rearrangement joins TRBV4-1 to TRBJ2-7; maybe TRBD1 (9 bases). Trimming removed 3 bases from V and 6 bases from J, with 24 bases in between. CDR1 is MGHRA and CDR2 is YSYEKL in the germline V gene. This CDR3 has 17 amino acids. DNA for the CDR3: TGCGCCAGCAGCCAGCGAACGGGAGGGACAGGGCTCGGCGAGCAGTACTTC. It encodes CASSQRTGGTGLGEQYF.

The chain carries TRBV9 and TRBJ2-5; D possibly matches TRBD1 or TRBD2 (6 bases each). The V end was cut by 3 bases, the J end by 5 bases, with 11 bases between. The CDR3 runs 13 residues. From germline, CDR1 is SGDLS and CDR2 YYNGEE. The CDR3 sequence: CASSEGGRETQYF. The CDR3 DNA follows: TGTGCCAGCAGCGAGGGGGGCCGGGAGACCCAGTACTTC.

The rearrangement links TRBV7-9 to TRBJ1-1, with no clear D. The ends were cut back, 3 bases at V and 1 base at J, with 6 bases in the middle. Germline loops: CDR1 SEHNR, CDR2 FQNEAQ (reference sequence). The CDR3 consists of 13 residues. DNA for the CDR3: TGTGCCAGCAGCTTCGGTGGGAACACTGAAGCTTTCTTT. Its protein product is CASSFGGNTEAFF. The variable domain in full, completed from reference TRBV7-9 and TRBJ1-1, reads DTGVSQNPRHKITKRGQNVTFRCDPISEHNRLYWYRQTLGQGPEFLTYFQNEAQLEKSRLLSDRFSAERPKGSFSTLEIQRTEQGDSAMYLCASSFGGNTEAFFGQGTRLTVV.

Points on this clone: Its ends do not fully match the called genes, so a read error is possible. CDR3 protein: CASSSDRGLMQPQHF. CDR3 DNA: TGTGCCAGCAGCTCTGACAGGGGTCTGATGCAGCCCCAGCATTTT. The chain carries TRBV5-3 and TRBJ1-5; 8 nucleotides agree with TRBD1. TRBV5-3 is reported as an ORF; its role is uncertain. The CDR3 runs to 15 residues.

By frequency in the sample, this clone is large (0.1 to 1%). This chain uses TRBV7-8 with TRBJ2-7; D may be TRBD1 or TRBD2 (5 bases each). The CDR3 contains 14 residues. V was clipped by 5 bases and J by 3 bases, with 14 bases between them. The germline V gene encodes CDR1 SGHVS and CDR2 FQNEAQ. CDR3 bases: TGTGCCAGCAGCCCAGGGACCCTAGGCTACGAGCAGTACTTC. Translated: CASSPGTLGYEQYF.

In DNA, the CDR3 is TGTGCCAGCAGTTACAACGAGGGGGCGAACACTGAAGCTTTCTTT. As protein: CASSYNEGANTEAFF. This chain joins TRBV6-5 and TRBJ1-1; 7 bases align to TRBD1. With 2 bases clipped from V and 1 base from J, the junction kept 4 bases outside the gene matches. This CDR3 spans 15 amino acids. Germline V gives CDR1 MNHEY, CDR2 SVGAGI.

The CDR3 nucleotides read TGTGCCAGCAGTTTAAGGGTAGGGGAGACCCAGTACTTC. Its protein product is CASSLRVGETQYF. This chain links TRBV28 with TRBJ2-5; D is unresolved. Trimming left V 2 bases short and J 5 bases short, with 9 bases between. The CDR3 totals 13 residues. Germline V CDR1 and CDR2: MDHEN, SYDVKM.

The rearrangement links TRBV27 to TRBJ2-1; 8 positions agree with TRBD2. This CDR3 has 15 amino acids. Germline-derived CDR1 and CDR2 are MNHEY and SMNVEV (reference sequence). J lost 6 bases, V lost 1 base, and 5 bases had no gene match. The CDR3, as DNA: TGTGCCAGCAGTTTATATCCGGGAGGGGGCAATGAGCAGTTCTTC. Amino acid sequence: CASSLYPGGGNEQFF.

On this clone itself: Other nucleotide sequences in the sample specify the same CDR3. The V gene is TRBV9, the J gene TRBJ1-1; tentatively, D is TRBD1 (6 bases). V gave up 0 bases and J gave up 1 base, with 10 bases separating them. Germline V gene data show CDR1 as SGDLS and CDR2 as YYNGEE. There are 15 residues in the CDR3. The CDR3 nucleotides are TGTGCCAGCAGCGTAGGCACAGGGTCGAACACTGAAGCTTTCTTT. Translating gives CASSVGTGSNTEAFF.

This chain joins TRBV6-6 and TRBJ2-7; D ambiguous. V was shortened by 6 bases and J by 5 bases, with 14 bases between the two germline ends. The CDR3 is 13 residues long. Germline assignment: CDR1 MNHNY and CDR2 SVGAGI (reference sequence). CDR3 sequence (DNA): TGTGCCAGCAGCTTAGGCCTTACAGACGAGCAGTACTTC. Translating it yields CASSLGLTDEQYF.

The chain couples TRBV7-6 to TRBJ2-7, with D possibly matching TRBD1 (5 bases). This CDR3 has 15 residues. CDR1 SGHVS and CDR2 FNYEAQ come from the germline V gene. Trimming took 1 base from V and 2 from J, leaving 12 bases between them. CDR3 bases: TGTGCCAGCAGCTTAGTCGCAGGGCCCACCTACGAGCAGTACTTC. Its protein product is CASSLVAGPTYEQYF.

The chain uses TRBV28 and TRBJ2-2, with D perhaps TRBD1 or TRBD2 (5 bases each). The CDR3 is made up of 12 amino acids. Looked up from germline, CDR1 is MDHEN and CDR2 is SYDVKM. CDR3 DNA: TGTACCACGGGGCCCAACACCGGGGAGCTGTTTTTT. Its translation: CTTGPNTGELFF.

This clone was detected only once. The genes are TRBV4-2 and TRBJ2-1; 8 bases are shared with TRBD2. Germline V CDR1 and CDR2: LGHNA, YNFKEQ. This CDR3 is 14 amino acids long. V lost 2 bases, J lost 10 bases, and 7 bases stayed unmatched. The CDR3 nucleotides read TGTGCCAGCAGCCAAACGACTAGCGCGCGCGAGCAGTTCTTC. Its translation: CASSQTTSAREQFF.

J is TRBJ2-6 and V is TRBV5-4, with D unclear. The germline CDR1 and CDR2 sequences are SGHNT and YYREEE (reference sequence). This CDR3 has 16 residues. Trimming cost V 5 bases and J 4 bases, with 16 bases left between them. The DNA of the CDR3 is TGTGCCAGCAGATCCGACTTTATTCTCGGGGCCAACGTCCTGACTTTC. It codes for CASRSDFILGANVLTF.

The chain carries TRBV7-2 and TRBJ1-2; D gene unclear. Germline loops: CDR1 SGHTA, CDR2 FQGNSA. The CDR3 extends over 13 amino acids. Trimming took off 4 bases at V and 4 bases at J, with 10 bases between the two ends. CDR3 in amino acids: CASSYPPSYGYTF. In DNA, the CDR3 is TGTGCCAGCAGCTACCCCCCGTCCTATGGCTACACCTTC. The whole variable domain, filled in from reference TRBV7-2 and TRBJ1-2, reads GAGVSQSPSNKVTEKGKDVELRCDPISGHTALYWYRQSLGQGLEFLIYFQGNSAPDKSGLPSDRFSAERTGGSVSTLTIQRTQQEDSAVYLCASSYPPSYGYTFGSGTRLTVV.

The chain is built from TRBV18 and TRBJ2-4; no definite D call. Per germline, CDR1 KGHSH and CDR2 LQKENI. V lost 3 bases and J 0 bases, leaving 12 bases between the germline ends. The CDR3 runs 16 residues. The CDR3 DNA sequence: TGTGCCAGCTCACCGAACAGAGGATTAGCCAAAAACATTCAGTACTTC. Its protein is CASSPNRGLAKNIQYF.

The chain has TRBV28 and TRBJ2-4; D is undetermined. Trimming took 3 bases from V and 2 from J, leaving 14 bases between them. From germline, CDR1 is MDHEN and CDR2 SYDVKM. The CDR3 length is 16 residues. The CDR3, as DNA: TGTGCCAGCAGTTTGAGGTGGCCGTTTACCAAAAACATTCAGTACTTC. This translates into CASSLRWPFTKNIQYF.

The rearrangement links TRBV7-3 to TRBJ1-1; possible D gene TRBD1, 6 bases. Germline CDR1 is SGHTA and CDR2 is FQGTGA. V gave up 2 bases and J gave up 5 bases, with 12 bases separating them. The CDR3 totals 14 residues. The CDR3 DNA reads TGTGCCAGCAGCTTAGGAGTAGGGGGGACTGAAGCTTTCTTT. Translation gives CASSLGVGGTEAFF.

The table lists this clone with a count of one. The genes are TRBV28 and TRBJ2-2; possible D gene TRBD1, 5 bases. The CDR3 loop spans 13 amino acids. Germline CDR1 is MDHEN and CDR2 is SYDVKM. Trimming stripped 6 bases from V and 7 bases from J, with 12 bases between. The CDR3 reads CASSPYQGGELFF. The CDR3 DNA reads as TGTGCCAGCAGCCCCTATCAGGGCGGGGAGCTGTTTTTT.

The chain employs TRBV2 and TRBJ1-5; 8 bases line up with TRBD1. From germline, CDR1 is SNHLY and CDR2 FYNNEI. Trimming at V came to 4 bases and at J to 4 bases, leaving 9 bases not matched to a gene. The CDR3 totals 16 residues. The CDR3 region is CASSADRGRGNQPQHF. The DNA for the CDR3 is TGTGCCAGCAGTGCCGACAGGGGTCGCGGGAATCAGCCCCAGCATTTT.

Only one count was recorded for this clone. CDR3 in amino acids: CASSYGGTEAFF. CDR3 nucleotides: TGTGCCAGCAGTTACGGGGGCACTGAAGCTTTCTTT. The chain carries TRBV6-9 and TRBJ1-1, with D possibly matching TRBD1 (5 bases). The CDR3 spans 12 residues. Germline CDR1 MNHGY, CDR2 SVAAGI. The V gene lost 3 bases and the J gene lost 4 bases, with 6 bases spanning the gap.

This chain joins TRBV29-1 and TRBJ2-3, with TRBD1 identical over 7 bases. The germline CDR1 and CDR2 sequences are SQVTM and ANQGSEA. This CDR3 is built from 14 residues. Trimming cost V 6 bases and J 2 bases; bases outside gene matches: 8. The CDR3 is CSVSPGQHTDTQYF. CDR3 DNA: TGCAGCGTCTCCCCGGGACAGCACACAGATACGCAGTATTTT.